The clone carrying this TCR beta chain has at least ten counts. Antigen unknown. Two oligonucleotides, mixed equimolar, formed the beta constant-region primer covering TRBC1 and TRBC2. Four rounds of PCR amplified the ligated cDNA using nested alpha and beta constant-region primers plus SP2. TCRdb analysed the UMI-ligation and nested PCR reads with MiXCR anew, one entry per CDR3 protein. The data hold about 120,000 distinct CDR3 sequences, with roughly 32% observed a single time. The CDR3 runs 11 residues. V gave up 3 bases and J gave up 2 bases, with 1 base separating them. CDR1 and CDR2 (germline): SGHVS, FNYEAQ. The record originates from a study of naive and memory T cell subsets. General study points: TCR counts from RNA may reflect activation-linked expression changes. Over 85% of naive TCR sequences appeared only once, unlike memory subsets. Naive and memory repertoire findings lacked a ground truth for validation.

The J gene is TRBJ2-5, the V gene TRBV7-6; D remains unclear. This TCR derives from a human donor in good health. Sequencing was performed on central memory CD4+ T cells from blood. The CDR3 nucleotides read TGTGCCAGCAGCTTTCAAGAGACCCAGTACTTC. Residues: CASSFQETQYF.